The 28 T cell receptor beta chains listed next were all sequenced from one sample in a study of T cell repertoires in cytomegalovirus infection. Their recognized antigens are unknown. TCRdb re-analysed the reads in MiXCR, keeping a single row per CDR3 protein. The sample yields 150,000 or so distinct CDR3 sequences, 30% to 40% seen once. The sequences come from CD8+ T cells from cultured PBMCs, collected from culture after CMV antigen stimulation. These receptors came from a human donor in good health (CMV status not recorded). Some clones in this sample may be carry-over from other donors' samples.

The rearrangement uses TRBV27 and TRBJ2-7, with 10 bases lining up with TRBD1. Germline V CDR1 and CDR2: MNHEY, SMNVEV (reference sequence). V shed 5 bases and J 6 bases; nucleotides not matched to a gene: 10. The CDR3 has 15 residues. The DNA for the CDR3 is TGTGCCAGCAGTACATCCGGGACAGGGGCTAGCGAGCAGTACTTC. This encodes CASSTSGTGASEQYF.

The V gene is TRBV7-2, the J gene TRBJ2-7, with 12 bases aligning to TRBD2. From germline, CDR1 is SGHTA and CDR2 FQGNSA. V shed 8 bases, J shed 2 bases, and the junction held 4 bases outside the gene matches. The CDR3 is made up of 14 amino acids. CDR3 residues: CASHGLAGTYEQYF. The CDR3 nucleotides are TGTGCCAGCCACGGACTAGCGGGGACCTACGAGCAGTACTTC. The full variable domain, in which reference TRBV7-2 and TRBJ2-7 provide the parts outside the CDR3, is GAGVSQSPSNKVTEKGKDVELRCDPISGHTALYWYRQSLGQGLEFLIYFQGNSAPDKSGLPSDRFSAERTGGSVSTLTIQRTQQEDSAVYLCASHGLAGTYEQYFGPGTRLTVT.

This clonotype came up a few times. This chain joins TRBV24-1 and TRBJ2-3; no clear D gene. CDR3 length equals 15 residues. The germline V gene has CDR1 KGHDR and CDR2 SFDVKD. The V end lost 5 bases, the J end lost 4 bases, and 15 bases lay between the germline ends. The CDR3 sequence is CATSALTGGPDTQYF. The CDR3 nucleotides read TGTGCCACCAGTGCCCTGACGGGCGGTCCAGATACGCAGTATTTT.

Regarding this clonotype: A read error may explain this, as a much larger clone is one base away. This chain links TRBV12-5 with TRBJ1-4; no clear D. This CDR3 contains 11 residues. CDR1 LGHNT and CDR2 FRNRAP come from the germline V gene. This chain's CDR3 is CASASNEELFF. The CDR3 DNA reads TGTGCTAGTGCCAGTAATGAAGAACTGTTTTTT.

The chain employs TRBV5-6 and TRBJ2-2; D not resolved. V lost 4 bases and J lost 0, with 4 bases in between. Germline-derived CDR1 and CDR2 are SGHDT and YYEEEE. This CDR3 has 13 amino acids. The CDR3 nucleotides read TGTGCCAGCAGCCCGGCGAACACCGGGGAGCTGTTTTTT. Translation gives CASSPANTGELFF. The complete variable domain, with remaining parts taken from reference TRBV5-6 and TRBJ2-2, reads DAGVTQSPTHLIKTRGQQVTLRCSPKSGHDTVSWYQQALGQGPQFIFQYYEEEERQRGNFPDRFSGHQFPNYSSELNVNALLLGDSALYLCASSPANTGELFFGEGSRLTVL.

This clonotype was detected a few times. V gene TRBV20-1 combines with J gene TRBJ2-7; D possibly corresponds to TRBD2 (6 bases). CDR1 is DFQATT and CDR2 is SNEGSKA in the germline V gene (reference sequence). V was trimmed by 4 bases and J by 2 bases, leaving 12 bases between them. The CDR3 length is 13 residues. CDR3: CSAKETRPYEQYF. Here the CDR3 DNA reads TGCAGTGCTAAGGAGACTAGGCCCTACGAGCAGTACTTC.

This clonotype occurred many times. The rearrangement links TRBV27 to TRBJ2-3, with 10 nucleotides matching TRBD2. Trimming cost V 6 bases and J 1 base; bases outside gene matches: 4. The germline V gene has CDR1 MNHEY and CDR2 SMNVEV (reference sequence). CDR3 length: 15 amino acids. The CDR3 protein is CASSFLAGGTDTQYF. CDR3 DNA sequence: TGTGCCAGCAGCTTTCTAGCGGGGGGCACAGATACGCAGTATTTT.

This clonotype turned up a few times. This chain links TRBV19 with TRBJ2-7; D tentatively reads TRBD1 or TRBD2 (5 bases each). The CDR3 runs 13 residues. Germline assignment: CDR1 LNHDA and CDR2 SQIVND (reference sequence). Trimming removed 10 bases from V and 5 bases from J, with 18 bases in between. The CDR3 spells CATSWGNENEQYF. In DNA, the CDR3 is TGTGCCACCTCATGGGGGAATGAAAACGAGCAGTACTTC.

This clonotype appeared many times. CDR3 coding DNA: TGTGCCAGCAGCTCCGACGGAGTCGCGGAGACCCAGTACTTC. Amino acid sequence: CASSSDGVAETQYF. The chain employs TRBV7-7 and TRBJ2-5; no clear D gene. The CDR3 covers 14 residues. CDR1 is SSHAT and CDR2 is FNYEAQ in the germline V gene (reference sequence). V was pared by 4 bases and J by 5 bases, with 14 bases between.

V and J are TRBV6-6 and TRBJ2-1; 9 bases are a match to TRBD2. The length of the CDR3 is 16 residues. In germline, CDR1 is MNHNY, CDR2 SVGAGI (reference sequence). Trimming removed 0 bases from V and 5 bases from J; junction bases left unmatched: 5. CDR3 in DNA: TGTGCCAGCAGTTACTCGGCGGGGGGGGGGGACAATGAGCAGTTCTTC. Residues: CASSYSAGGGDNEQFF.

The rearrangement links TRBV11-2 to TRBJ2-5; the D is unclear. With 3 bases removed from V and 0 bases from J, the gap between germline ends came to 5 bases. The CDR3 contains 13 residues. Germline loops: CDR1 SGHAT, CDR2 FQNNGV. The CDR3 DNA reads TGTGCCAGCAGCTTCCTTTACCAAGAGACCCAGTACTTC. Its translation: CASSFLYQETQYF.

The chain is built from TRBV2 and TRBJ2-1, with 9 bases identical to TRBD1. In germline, CDR1 is SNHLY, CDR2 FYNNEI. This CDR3 region has 14 residues. V was clipped by 1 base and J by 10 bases; unmatched bases: 5. The CDR3 is CASSEEQGAGEQFF. In nucleotides, the CDR3 is TGTGCCAGCAGTGAAGAACAGGGGGCTGGCGAGCAGTTCTTC. Based on the CDR3 plus reference TRBV2 and TRBJ2-1, the full variable domain is EPEVTQTPSHQVTQMGQEVILRCVPISNHLYFYWYRQILGQKVEFLVSFYNNEISEKSEIFDDQFSVERPDGSNFTLKIRSTKLEDSAMYFCASSEEQGAGEQFFGPGTRLTVL.

This clonotype was counted ten times or more. The rearrangement links TRBV7-2 to TRBJ2-3; D is undetermined. The germline CDR1 and CDR2 sequences are SGHTA and FQGNSA. This CDR3 has 14 amino acids. Trimming removed 3 bases at V and 4 bases at J, with 11 bases between. The chain's CDR3 is CASSLGSAPDTQYF. CDR3 bases: TGTGCCAGCAGCTTGGGCAGCGCCCCAGATACGCAGTATTTT.

The rearrangement links TRBV7-9 to TRBJ2-5, with 11 nucleotides matching TRBD2. This CDR3 is built from 15 residues. The V gene's germline CDR1 is SEHNR and CDR2 FQNEAQ (reference sequence). V dropped 6 bases and J dropped 5; count of bases not matched to a gene: 8. The CDR3 DNA follows: TGTGCCAGCAGGTCTAGCGGGGGGCCCCTGGAGACCCAGTACTTC. Translated: CASRSSGGPLETQYF.

In the case of this clonotype: It is unclear where the CDR3 begins or ends on the DNA, so no DNA is shown, and the CDR3 is as TCRdb lists it. V gene TRBV7-5 combines with J gene TRBJ2-3. TRBV7-5 is shown as a pseudogene. The CDR3 region is 19 residues in length, termini included. The CDR3 reads CISVPEAYAIVALSDTQYF.

This chain's CDR3 is CASSLKSQETQYF. The CDR3 DNA reads as TGTGCCAGCAGCTTAAAAAGTCAAGAGACCCAGTACTTC. The chain couples TRBV11-2 to TRBJ2-5, with unresolved D. V lost 2 bases and J 2 bases, leaving 6 bases between the germline ends. The germline CDR1 and CDR2 sequences are SGHAT and FQNNGV. The CDR3 is 13 residues long.

The V gene is TRBV7-6, the J gene TRBJ2-3; 8 nucleotides line up with TRBD1. The length of the CDR3 is 15 residues. The V and J ends lost 3 bases and 6 bases, in that order; junction bases with no gene match: 8. The V gene's germline CDR1 is SGHVS and CDR2 FNYEAQ. This CDR3 reads CASSFVQGEMDTQYF. CDR3 nucleotide sequence: TGTGCCAGCAGCTTTGTACAGGGGGAAATGGATACGCAGTATTTT.

The V gene is TRBV6-1, the J gene TRBJ1-5, with TRBD1 as a possible D gene (5 bases). The germline CDR1 and CDR2 sequences are MNHNS and SASEGT. The germline V and J ends were trimmed by 8 bases and 7 bases, with 18 bases remaining between them. The CDR3 has 14 amino acids. The CDR3, as DNA: TGTGCCAGCGCCTGGGGGAAGGGGATCCAGCCCCAGCATTTT. Amino acids: CASAWGKGIQPQHF.

The V call is TRBV4-2, the J call TRBJ2-7, with TRBD1 matching over 9 bases. V lost 1 base and J lost 10; bases outside the gene matches: 5. CDR1 LGHNA and CDR2 YNFKEQ come from the germline V gene. This CDR3 spans 13 amino acids. The CDR3 DNA is TGTGCCAGCAGCCAAGCCAGGGACAGGGAACAGTACTTC. Translated, it gives CASSQARDREQYF.

The V and J genes are TRBV7-2 and TRBJ2-5; a weak D match, TRBD2 (5 bases). The V and J ends lost 5 bases and 7 bases respectively, with 14 bases between them. The CDR3 consists of 13 residues. Germline lookup yields CDR1 SGHTA and CDR2 FQGNSA. Here the CDR3 DNA reads TGTGCCAGCAGCCAGTCCGGGGAAGGGACCCAGTACTTC. It encodes CASSQSGEGTQYF.

J is TRBJ1-4 and V is TRBV7-3, with D perhaps matching TRBD1 (5 bases). The germline V and J ends were trimmed by 7 bases and 7 bases, with 13 bases remaining between them. Germline V gene lookup returns CDR1 SGHTA and CDR2 FQGTGA. The CDR3 covers 13 residues. The CDR3 sequence: CASNLRGGEKLFF. The DNA of the CDR3 is TGTGCCAGCAACCTACGGGGGGGTGAAAAACTGTTTTTT.

The rearrangement joins TRBV5-1 to TRBJ1-2; D perhaps matches TRBD1 (6 bases). Per germline, CDR1 SGHRS and CDR2 YFSETQ. The length of the CDR3 is 16 residues. The ends were cut back, 2 bases at V and 0 bases at J, with 14 bases in the middle. The CDR3 protein is CASSFGQTDSNYGYTF. CDR3 nucleotide sequence: TGCGCCAGCAGCTTCGGACAGACAGATTCTAACTATGGCTACACCTTC.

The genes are TRBV19 and TRBJ2-3; 11 bases map to TRBD2. This CDR3 is built from 17 residues. The V gene's germline CDR1 is LNHDA and CDR2 SQIVND (reference sequence). The V and J ends lost 5 bases and 6 bases, in that order; junction bases with no gene match: 13. DNA of the CDR3: TGTGCCAGTAGTTCGTACCCGACTAGCGGGGATATGGATACGCAGTATTTT. Its translation: CASSSYPTSGDMDTQYF. Based on the CDR3 plus reference TRBV19 and TRBJ2-3, the full variable domain is DGGITQSPKYLFRKEGQNVTLSCEQNLNHDAMYWYRQDPGQGLRLIYYSQIVNDFQKGDIAEGYSVSREKKESFPLTVTSAQKNPTAFYLCASSSYPTSGDMDTQYFGPGTRLTVL.

The chain uses TRBV4-1 and TRBJ2-6; perhaps TRBD2 as D (6 bases). The CDR3 covers 17 residues. The V and J ends lost 3 bases and 4 bases respectively, with 16 bases between them. The germline V gene has CDR1 MGHRA and CDR2 YSYEKL. The CDR3 spells CASSHGGGEAGANVLTF. The CDR3 nucleotides read TGCGCCAGCAGCCATGGAGGCGGGGAGGCCGGGGCCAACGTCCTGACTTTC.

The V call is TRBV29-1, the J call TRBJ1-2; 8 bases are a match to TRBD1. CDR1 is SQVTM, CDR2 ANQGSEA, per germline. The V segment lost 7 bases and the J segment 4 bases; nucleotides outside the gene matches: 8. This CDR3 region has 13 residues. CDR3 in amino acids: CSAQGGNFYGYTF. In DNA form, the CDR3 reads TGCAGCGCACAGGGGGGAAATTTCTATGGCTACACCTTC.

The V gene is TRBV29-1, the J gene TRBJ1-5; D ambiguous. The CDR3 consists of 10 residues. Between the trimmed V and J ends, which lost 4 bases and 9 bases, there was a span of 7 bases. The germline V gene encodes CDR1 SQVTM and CDR2 ANQGSEA. The DNA of the CDR3 is TGCAGCGTTGTAAGTGCGCCCCAGCATTTT. Translation gives CSVVSAPQHF.

In nucleotides, the CDR3 is TGCAGCGCCGAGGGAACAAACTATGGCTACACCTTC. Amino acids: CSAEGTNYGYTF. The V gene is TRBV29-1, the J gene TRBJ1-2; D call uncertain. Germline CDR1 SQVTM, CDR2 ANQGSEA. The CDR3 length is 12 residues. Trimming removed 7 bases from V and 2 bases from J, with 11 bases in between.

CDR3 in amino acids: CAISEDTSYEQYF. For the CDR3, the DNA is TGTGCCATCAGTGAAGATACTAGTTACGAGCAGTACTTC. J is TRBJ2-7 and V is TRBV10-3, with D possibly TRBD2 on 5 matching bases. V lost 3 bases, J lost 4 bases, and 10 bases lay in between. There are 13 residues in the CDR3. Germline V gives CDR1 ENHRY, CDR2 SYGVKD.